This TCR beta chain was documented in a study of T cells in Graves' hyperthyroidism and ophthalmopathy. Study background: Peripheral blood was obtained at initial diagnosis, preceding any treatment.

About this clonotype: Antigen unknown.

In germline, CDR1 is DFQATT, CDR2 SNEGSKA (reference sequence). V was cut by 0 bases and J by 12 bases, with 14 bases left in between. CDR3 length: 12 residues. TCR beta CDR3 sequences were amplified from RNA transcripts. The HTBI primer set served for first-round RT-PCR of the TCR CDR3. TCRdb reprocessed the multiplex PCR reads via MiXCR and lists one record per CDR3 protein. The table lists roughly 96,000 distinct CDR3 sequences, roughly 49% of them singletons. Findings and caveats of the study: Most thyroid-expanded clonotypes above 0.001 were also found in blood. Ophthalmopathy and stable hyperthyroidism were separated by a 13 V-J model.

Uncontrolled infections, other autoimmune diseases, pregnancy or lactation led to exclusion of patients. The sample taken for sequencing was blood. The clonotype originates from a woman in her thirties or forties with Graves' hyperthyroidism. The V and J genes are TRBV20-1 and TRBJ1-2; D is uncertain. The CDR3 coding sequence is TGCAGTGCTAGAGAATTTAGCTCTGGAAACACCTTC. The encoded protein is CSAREFSSGNTF.